The sequence of this T cell receptor (beta chain) was determined in a study of T cell repertoires in cytomegalovirus infection. The CDR3 totals 11 residues. V was cut by 4 bases and J by 2 bases, with 6 bases left in between. CDR1 DFQATT and CDR2 SNEGSKA come from the germline V gene (reference sequence). A single record per CDR3 protein comes from TCRdb applying MiXCR to the reads. The sample holds around 490,000 distinct CDR3 sequences, 26% seen once. The V gene is TRBV20-1, the J gene TRBJ2-7; D not certain. This clonotype was obtained from a human donor in good health (CMV status not recorded). Some clones in this sample may be carry-over from other donors' samples. Sequencing used PBMCs. The CDR3 nucleotides are TGCAGTGCTACCCAAGCCTACGAGCAGTACTTC. Its protein is CSATQAYEQYF.